This TCR beta chain is from a study of OX40 agonist ivuxolimab in advanced cancers. Background on the study: Two cutaneous melanoma patients and one hepatocellular carcinoma patient, three in all, had partial responses.

This CDR3 region has 13 residues. V gave up 3 bases and J gave up 2 bases, with 8 bases separating them. The V gene's germline CDR1 is GTSNPN and CDR2 SVGIG (reference sequence). In its sample, this clone was seen a few times. The protocol was immunoSEQ multiplex PCR, while the TCRdb copy is restricted to in-frame clones and leaves out a portion. The sample consists of some 57,000 clones, 65% to 85% of them appearing once. This sequence originates from an adult with an advanced solid tumor such as melanoma, head and neck, liver or kidney cancer. This sample comprised CD4+ or CD8+ T cells sorted from blood, obtained in a trial of the OX40 agonist ivuxolimab. This chain connects TRBV30 to TRBJ1-5; perhaps TRBD1 as D (6 bases). The CDR3, as DNA: TGTGCCTGGAGACAGGGAGGCAATCAGCCCCAGCATTTT. Encoded protein: CAWRQGGNQPQHF.